A single sample is the source of the 7 T cell receptor beta chains below, sequenced in a study of blood T cell repertoires in COVID-19. This table comes from immunoSEQ multiplex PCR, and its TCRdb copy is limited to in-frame clones, with some not included. The sample includes roughly 250,000 clones, about 93% of them seen just once. The sequenced sample was PBMCs or T cells enriched from blood (not recorded which). All receptors come from a woman aged 18 to 35 who had recovered from COVID-19.

The chain joins TRBV27 to TRBJ1-1; D is ambiguous. The CDR3 loop spans 14 amino acids. Trimming removed 8 bases at V and 6 bases at J, with 19 bases between. Germline CDR1 reads MNHEY; CDR2 reads SMNVEV (reference sequence). In nucleotides, the CDR3 is TGTGCCAGCCAACCCCACCTAGCCCAGGCTGAAGCTTTCTTT. It encodes CASQPHLAQAEAFF.

V usage is TRBV28 and J usage is TRBJ1-1; the match to TRBD1 covers 8 bases. The CDR3 sequence is 15 residues long. V was clipped by 4 bases and J by 7 bases; unmatched bases: 11. The germline V gene has CDR1 MDHEN and CDR2 SYDVKM. CDR3 sequence (DNA): TGTGCCAGCAGTTCCCGCGGCAGGGGGCAAAGTGAAGCTTTCTTT. The encoded protein is CASSSRGRGQSEAFF.

This chain connects TRBV28 to TRBJ2-1; TRBD2 agrees at 7 bases. The V segment lost 6 bases and the J segment 7 bases; nucleotides outside the gene matches: 9. Germline V gene lookup returns CDR1 MDHEN and CDR2 SYDVKM. CDR3 length: 14 amino acids. The chain's CDR3 is CASRWGRAWNEQFF. CDR3 sequence (DNA): TGTGCCAGCAGGTGGGGGAGGGCCTGGAATGAGCAGTTCTTC.

This chain connects TRBV5-5 to TRBJ2-1; TRBD1 matches 7 bases. CDR1 and CDR2 (germline): SGHKS, YYEKEE (reference sequence). After removal of 3 bases from V and 0 bases from J, the junction contained 6 bases not matched to a gene. The CDR3 runs 16 residues. CDR3 DNA sequence: TGTGCCAGCAGCTCCAAGGGGGCCGCCTCCTACAATGAGCAGTTCTTC. It translates to CASSSKGAASYNEQFF.

This clone has just one count. CDR3 protein: CASSVVGQGINEQFF. The CDR3 coding sequence is TGTGCCAGCAGCGTAGTGGGACAGGGGATCAATGAGCAGTTCTTC. The chain joins TRBV9 to TRBJ2-1; 10 bases agree with TRBD1. J gave up 6 bases and V 0 bases, and 3 bases lay outside the gene matches. CDR1 is SGDLS, CDR2 YYNGEE, per germline. CDR3 size: 15 residues.

DNA for the CDR3: TGTGCCAGCAGCTTAACGGGACAGGGAAGCTCGGGCAATCAGCCCCAGCATTTT. Translation: CASSLTGQGSSGNQPQHF. The V gene is TRBV5-4, the J gene TRBJ1-5; 9 positions match TRBD1. V lost 2 bases and J lost 2; bases outside the gene matches: 11. The CDR3 is 18 amino acids. Germline V gene data show CDR1 as SGHNT and CDR2 as YYREEE (reference sequence).

This clone was detected only once. Additional DNA sequences in this sample encode the identical CDR3. This rearrangement joins TRBV27 to TRBJ1-2; no clear D. The CDR3 has 13 residues. Germline V CDR1 and CDR2: MNHEY, SMNVEV (reference sequence). With 3 bases removed from V and 2 bases from J, the gap between germline ends came to 7 bases. The CDR3 DNA sequence: TGTGCCAGCAGTTTTAGAGGGAACTATGGCTACACCTTC. Translating it yields CASSFRGNYGYTF.